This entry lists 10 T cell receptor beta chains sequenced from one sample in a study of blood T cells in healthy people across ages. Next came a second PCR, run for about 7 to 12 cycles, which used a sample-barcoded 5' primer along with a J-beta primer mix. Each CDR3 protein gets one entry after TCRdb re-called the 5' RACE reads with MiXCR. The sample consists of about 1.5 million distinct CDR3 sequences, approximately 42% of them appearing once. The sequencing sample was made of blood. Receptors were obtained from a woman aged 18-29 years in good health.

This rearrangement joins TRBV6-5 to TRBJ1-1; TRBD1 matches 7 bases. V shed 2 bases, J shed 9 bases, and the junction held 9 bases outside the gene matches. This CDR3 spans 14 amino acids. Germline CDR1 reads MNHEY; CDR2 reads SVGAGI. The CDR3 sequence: CASSYRGQASQAFF. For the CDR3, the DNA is TGTGCCAGCAGTTACCGCGGACAGGCGTCTCAAGCTTTCTTT.

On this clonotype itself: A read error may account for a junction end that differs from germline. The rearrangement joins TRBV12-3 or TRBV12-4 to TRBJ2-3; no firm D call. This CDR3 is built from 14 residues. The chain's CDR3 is CVSSSASTTDTQYF. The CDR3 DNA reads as TGTGTCAGCAGTTCCGCCTCAACGACAGATACGCAGTATTTT.

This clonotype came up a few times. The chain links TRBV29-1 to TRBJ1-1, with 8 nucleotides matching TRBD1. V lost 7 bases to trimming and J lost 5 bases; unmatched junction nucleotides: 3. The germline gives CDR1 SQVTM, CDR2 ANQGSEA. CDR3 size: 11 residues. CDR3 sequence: CSDRTGTEAFF. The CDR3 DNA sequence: TGCAGCGACCGGACAGGGACTGAAGCTTTCTTT.

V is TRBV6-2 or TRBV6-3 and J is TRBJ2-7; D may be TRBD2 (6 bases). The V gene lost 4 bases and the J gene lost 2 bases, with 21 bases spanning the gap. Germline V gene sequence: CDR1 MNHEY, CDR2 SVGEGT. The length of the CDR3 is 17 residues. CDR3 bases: TGTGCCAGCAGTTGGGACCCGGGACTCCCTTTTACCTACGAGCAGTACTTC. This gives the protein CASSWDPGLPFTYEQYF.

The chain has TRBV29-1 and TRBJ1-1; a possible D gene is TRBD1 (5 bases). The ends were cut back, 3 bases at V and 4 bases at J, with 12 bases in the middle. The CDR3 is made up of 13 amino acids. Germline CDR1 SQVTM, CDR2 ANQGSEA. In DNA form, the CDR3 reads TGCAGCGTTGAGGCAGGGAGGTTCACTGAAGCTTTCTTT. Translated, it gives CSVEAGRFTEAFF.

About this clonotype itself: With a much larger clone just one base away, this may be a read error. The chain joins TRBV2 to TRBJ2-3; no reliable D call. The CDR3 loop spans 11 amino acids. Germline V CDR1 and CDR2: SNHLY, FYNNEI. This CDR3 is CASSAPDRQYF. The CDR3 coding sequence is TGTGCCAGCAGTGCCCCAGATAGGCAGTATTTT.

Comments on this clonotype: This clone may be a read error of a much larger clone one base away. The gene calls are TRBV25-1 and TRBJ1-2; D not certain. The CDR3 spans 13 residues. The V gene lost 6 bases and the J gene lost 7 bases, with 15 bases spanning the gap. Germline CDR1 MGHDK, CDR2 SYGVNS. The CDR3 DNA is TGTGCCAGCAGGTCAACAAGGGTTCGTGGCTACACCTTC. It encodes CASRSTRVRGYTF.

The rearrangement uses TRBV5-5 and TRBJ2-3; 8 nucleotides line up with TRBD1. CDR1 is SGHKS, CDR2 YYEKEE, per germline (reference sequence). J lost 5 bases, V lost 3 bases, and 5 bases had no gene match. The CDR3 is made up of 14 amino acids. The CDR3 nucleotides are TGTGCCAGCAGCTGGACAGGGAACTTAGATACGCAGTATTTT. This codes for CASSWTGNLDTQYF.

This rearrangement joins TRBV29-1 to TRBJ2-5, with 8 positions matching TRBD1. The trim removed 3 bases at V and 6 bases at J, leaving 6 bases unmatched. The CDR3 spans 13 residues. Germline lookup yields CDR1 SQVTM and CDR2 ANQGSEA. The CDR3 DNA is TGCAGCGTTGATGGACAGGGTATCAAGACCCAGTACTTC. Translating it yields CSVDGQGIKTQYF.

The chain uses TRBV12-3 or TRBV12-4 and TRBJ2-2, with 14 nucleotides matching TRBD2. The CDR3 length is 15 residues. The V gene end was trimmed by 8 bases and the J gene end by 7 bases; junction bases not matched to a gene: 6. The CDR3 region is CASRKGLAGVGELFF. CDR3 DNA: TGTGCCAGCCGTAAGGGACTAGCGGGGGTCGGGGAGCTGTTTTTT.